This T cell receptor (beta chain) was identified in a study of blood T cells in healthy people across ages. Study results and limitations: Since the PBMCs were unsorted, naive and antigen-experienced cells could not be conclusively compared.

V gave up 0 bases and J gave up 9 bases, with 13 bases separating them. Germline CDR1 and CDR2: SGHKS and YYEKEE (reference sequence). The CDR3 spans 15 residues. A second about 6 to 12 cycle PCR used barcoded and J-beta primers. TCRdb independently ran MiXCR on the 5' RACE reads; one entry per CDR3 protein. The data hold hundreds of thousands of distinct CDR3 sequences, with about 50% observed a single time. In regard to this clonotype: Antigen unknown.

The clonotype comes from a woman aged 80 or over in good health. This chain uses TRBV5-5 with TRBJ1-6; D is undetermined. Sequencing used blood. The CDR3 is CASSLGASNLSPLHF. The CDR3 nucleotides read TGTGCCAGCAGCTTGGGAGCCTCCAATCTTTCACCCCTCCACTTT.